This passage covers 18 T cell receptor beta chains from one sample sequenced in a study of blood T cell repertoires in COVID-19. Only in-frame clones appear in the TCRdb table, and some are missing; sequencing was by immunoSEQ multiplex PCR. Counted here are around 130,000 clones, 84% occurring once; the ten biggest clones make up approximately 3.9%. The source material was PBMCs or T cells enriched from blood (not recorded which). All receptors come from a woman in her twenties or thirties who had recovered from COVID-19.

The V and J genes are TRBV7-9 and TRBJ1-4, with a possible D match to TRBD1 (6 bases). The CDR3 extends over 15 amino acids. The V end was cut by 6 bases, the J end by 3 bases, with 14 bases between. CDR1 is SEHNR and CDR2 is FQNEAQ in the germline V gene (reference sequence). CDR3 protein: CASRPTGLANEKLFF. As DNA, the CDR3 is TGTGCCAGCAGACCAACAGGGTTGGCTAATGAAAAACTGTTTTTT. The complete variable domain, with remaining parts taken from reference TRBV7-9 and TRBJ1-4, reads DTGVSQNPRHKITKRGQNVTFRCDPISEHNRLYWYRQTLGQGPEFLTYFQNEAQLEKSRLLSDRFSAERPKGSFSTLEIQRTEQGDSAMYLCASRPTGLANEKLFFGSGTQLSVL.

The chain carries TRBV18 and TRBJ1-3; D is unresolved. The ends were cut back, 2 bases at V and 1 base at J, with 12 bases in the middle. There are 16 residues in the CDR3. Germline CDR1 KGHSH, CDR2 LQKENI. The CDR3 region is CASSPMGSGSGNTIYF. CDR3 nucleotide sequence: TGTGCCAGCTCACCAATGGGTTCGGGATCTGGAAACACCATATATTTT.

The rearrangement joins TRBV7-2 to TRBJ1-2; D is perhaps TRBD1 (6 bases). Germline loops: CDR1 SGHTA, CDR2 FQGNSA. V shed 0 bases and J shed 2 bases, with 10 bases lying between them. The CDR3 is 15 residues long. The CDR3 region has the DNA TGTGCCAGCAGCTTAGCGGCAGGGGAAAACTATGGCTACACCTTC. This encodes CASSLAAGENYGYTF.

V gene TRBV11-2 combines with J gene TRBJ2-1; TRBD2 matches 13 bases. The trim removed 5 bases at V and 3 bases at J, leaving 7 bases unmatched. This CDR3 is built from 17 residues. The V gene's germline CDR1 is SGHAT and CDR2 FQNNGV. The CDR3 sequence: CASSHGLAGVGYNEQFF. In DNA form, the CDR3 reads TGTGCCAGCAGCCACGGACTAGCGGGAGTTGGCTACAATGAGCAGTTCTTC. The variable domain in full, completed from reference TRBV11-2 and TRBJ2-1, reads EAGVAQSPRYKIIEKRQSVAFWCNPISGHATLYWYQQILGQGPKLLIQFQNNGVVDDSQLPKDRFSAERLKGVDSTLKIQPAKLEDSAVYLCASSHGLAGVGYNEQFFGPGTRLTVL.

The V and J genes are TRBV9 and TRBJ2-3; 10 positions agree with TRBD2. V trimming: 0 bases; J trimming: 6 bases; junction bases outside the gene matches: 1. Germline CDR1 SGDLS, CDR2 YYNGEE. CDR3 size: 14 residues. Here the CDR3 reads CASSVGSGRDTQYF. The CDR3 DNA is TGTGCCAGCAGCGTAGGTAGCGGGAGGGATACGCAGTATTTT.

The chain carries TRBV9 and TRBJ1-6, with a weak D call TRBD1 (5 bases). This CDR3 spans 15 amino acids. Trimming took 4 bases from V and 4 from J, leaving 12 bases between them. Germline lookup yields CDR1 SGDLS and CDR2 YYNGEE. The CDR3 loop is CASSPRQGYNSPLHF. Here the CDR3 DNA reads TGTGCCAGCAGCCCCAGGCAGGGATATAATTCACCCCTCCACTTT.

The CDR3 DNA reads as TGTGCCAGCAGCTCGGGACTAGCGGGAGTAAACAATGAGCAGTTCTTC. Its protein is CASSSGLAGVNNEQFF. V and J are TRBV7-8 and TRBJ2-1, with 14 bases fitting TRBD2. With V trimmed by 4 bases and J by 5 bases, 4 bases remained unmatched. There are 16 residues in the CDR3. Germline CDR1 SGHVS, CDR2 FQNEAQ.

The V call is TRBV27, the J call TRBJ1-5; maybe TRBD1 (6 bases). The length of the CDR3 is 13 residues. Germline loops: CDR1 MNHEY, CDR2 SMNVEV (reference sequence). Trimming removed 9 bases from V and 3 bases from J, with 12 bases in between. For the CDR3, the DNA is TGTGCCAGACCCCGACAGGCCAATCAGCCCCAGCATTTT. This translates into CARPRQANQPQHF.

This chain uses TRBV19 with TRBJ1-4, with 8 bases identical to TRBD1. Germline loops: CDR1 LNHDA, CDR2 SQIVND (reference sequence). Unmatched junction bases numbered 9, after V lost 10 bases and J lost 5 bases. The CDR3 runs to 14 residues. The CDR3 bases are TGTGCCACCCAGGGGGCAGGCAAAAATGAAAAACTGTTTTTT. It specifies CATQGAGKNEKLFF.

This chain joins TRBV7-3 and TRBJ2-1; TRBD2 matches at 8 bases. CDR3 size: 17 residues. CDR1 and CDR2 from the germline V gene are SGHTA and FQGTGA. The V segment lost 4 bases and the J segment 4 bases; nucleotides outside the gene matches: 12. The CDR3: CASSSTGLTSGYNEQFF. CDR3 bases: TGTGCCAGCAGCTCCACCGGCCTTACTAGCGGTTACAATGAGCAGTTCTTC.

The chain combines TRBV4-1 with TRBJ1-4; possibly TRBD1 for D (5 bases). There are 14 residues in the CDR3. Germline lookup yields CDR1 MGHRA and CDR2 YSYEKL. The V end was cut by 5 bases, the J end by 5 bases, with 12 bases between. The CDR3 nucleotides are TGCGCCAGCAGCTCTCCTAGACAGAATGAAAAACTGTTTTTT. Translated: CASSSPRQNEKLFF.

This clone was seen only a few times. CDR3 loop: CASSRLAGGRDNEQFF. Here the CDR3 DNA reads TGTGCCAGCAGTCGACTAGCGGGGGGGCGGGACAATGAGCAGTTCTTC. The rearrangement links TRBV6-6 to TRBJ2-1; 14 bases fit TRBD2. V shed 5 bases and J 5 bases; nucleotides not matched to a gene: 5. CDR1 is MNHNY and CDR2 is SVGAGI in the germline V gene (reference sequence). CDR3 length: 16 residues.

The rearrangement links TRBV5-4 to TRBJ2-2, with D perhaps TRBD1 (7 bases). Germline V gene lookup returns CDR1 SGHNT and CDR2 YYREEE (reference sequence). V gave up 5 bases and J gave up 4 bases, with 18 bases separating them. This CDR3 is 16 amino acids long. For the CDR3, the DNA is TGTGCCAGCAGAGTCCGGGGGCAGGGGGGCACCGGGGAGCTGTTTTTT. Encoded protein: CASRVRGQGGTGELFF. The variable domain in full, completed from reference TRBV5-4 and TRBJ2-2, reads ETGVTQSPTHLIKTRGQQVTLRCSSQSGHNTVSWYQQALGQGPQFIFQYYREEENGRGNFPPRFSGLQFPNYSSELNVNALELDDSALYLCASRVRGQGGTGELFFGEGSRLTVL.

V and J are TRBV6-5 and TRBJ2-7, with 14 bases that match TRBD2. This CDR3 comprises 15 residues. V lost 7 bases, J lost 2 bases, and 4 bases stayed unmatched. Germline V lookup: CDR1 MNHEY, CDR2 SVGAGI. The CDR3 DNA reads as TGTGCCAGCACCGGACTAGCGGGAGGCCCCTACGAGCAGTACTTC. This codes for CASTGLAGGPYEQYF.

The chain couples TRBV9 to TRBJ2-2, with TRBD2 matching over 11 bases. Germline V CDR1 and CDR2: SGDLS, YYNGEE. V trimming: 1 base; J trimming: 1 base; junction bases outside the gene matches: 0. The CDR3 sequence is 16 residues long. In DNA form, the CDR3 reads TGTGCCAGCAGCGTACTAGCGGGGGGGAACACCGGGGAGCTGTTTTTT. Its protein product is CASSVLAGGNTGELFF.

The chain is built from TRBV28 and TRBJ1-1; D is unclear. CDR1 and CDR2 (germline): MDHEN, SYDVKM. The CDR3 loop spans 16 amino acids. V shed 4 bases and J shed 3 bases, with 18 bases lying between them. CDR3 DNA sequence: TGTGCCAGCAGTTGGGAGGCCGCCCGGCAGTACACTGAAGCTTTCTTT. Amino acids: CASSWEAARQYTEAFF.

The chain joins TRBV5-5 to TRBJ2-1; the D gene is possibly TRBD2 (6 bases). Trimming stripped 0 bases from V and 4 bases from J, with 8 bases between. This CDR3 has 14 residues. Germline CDR1 and CDR2: SGHKS and YYEKEE (reference sequence). CDR3 DNA sequence: TGTGCCAGCAGCTTGGTGGAGGGGTACAATGAGCAGTTCTTC. Its protein is CASSLVEGYNEQFF. Based on the CDR3 plus reference TRBV5-5 and TRBJ2-1, the full variable domain is DAGVTQSPTHLIKTRGQQVTLRCSPISGHKSVSWYQQVLGQGPQFIFQYYEKEERGRGNFPDRFSARQFPNYSSELNVNALLLGDSALYLCASSLVEGYNEQFFGPGTRLTVL.

The V call is TRBV28, the J call TRBJ1-4; 9 bases map to TRBD1. CDR1 and CDR2 from the germline V gene are MDHEN and SYDVKM. The CDR3 is 15 amino acids. Unmatched junction bases numbered 6, after V lost 4 bases and J lost 6 bases. The CDR3 reads CASSSQTGGHEKLFF. The CDR3 nucleotides are TGTGCCAGCAGTTCTCAGACAGGGGGACATGAAAAACTGTTTTTT.